This T cell receptor beta chain came from a study of cytomegalovirus exposure and HLA in healthy donors. Study-level points and caveats: The study listed under 200 cytomegalovirus-associated TCR beta chains. Most TCR sequences were rare, but some public TCRs occurred in many donors. The CMV antigen specificity of a few CMV-associated chains was confirmed through in vitro analysis.

Sequencing was performed with immunoSEQ multiplex PCR; in TCRdb, only in-frame clones are kept and a portion is missing. The sample includes under 250,000 clones, roughly 87% of them seen just once. A remark on this clone: Its cognate antigen is unknown.

CDR1 and CDR2 from the germline V gene are ENHRY and SYGVKD. This CDR3 is built from 14 residues. After removal of 3 bases from V and 12 bases from J, the junction contained 12 bases not matched to a gene. Input material: PBMCs. The clonotype originates from a man aged 18 to 30 in good health and CMV-seropositive. The chain is built from TRBV10-3 and TRBJ2-7, with TRBD1 identical over 9 bases. CDR3 amino acids: CAISDPAGQGSPYF. DNA for the CDR3: TGTGCCATCAGTGACCCGGCGGGACAGGGTTCGCCGTACTTC.